These 6 T cell receptor beta chains originate from one sample sequenced in a study of cytomegalovirus exposure and HLA in healthy donors. Primers included in the PCR were 60 Vbeta and 13 Jbeta primers. The data were produced by immunoSEQ multiplex PCR, yet TCRdb's version contains in-frame clones alone and is incomplete. The sample holds around 100,000 clones, approximately 81% seen once. The specimen sequenced was PBMCs. The source of these receptors is a woman aged 18-30 years in good health and CMV-seropositive.

J is TRBJ1-1 and V is TRBV9; no clear D. The V gene lost 3 bases and the J gene lost 6 bases, with 9 bases spanning the gap. This CDR3 has 12 residues. From germline, CDR1 is SGDLS and CDR2 YYNGEE. CDR3 nucleotide sequence: TGTGCCAGCAGCGACGACGAGGCTGAAGCTTTCTTT. Protein product: CASSDDEAEAFF.

DNA for the CDR3: TGTGCCAGCACGTGGATCACAGGGGTGGGCACTGAAGCTTTCTTT. Protein: CASTWITGVGTEAFF. The chain is built from TRBV6-1 and TRBJ1-1; TRBD1 matches at 7 bases. J was trimmed by 4 bases and V by 7 bases; bases with no gene match: 12. The CDR3 contains 15 residues. Germline CDR1 MNHNS, CDR2 SASEGT.

This chain links TRBV4-1 with TRBJ2-1; 9 bases are a match to TRBD2. The CDR3 runs 16 residues. J gave up 0 bases and V 5 bases, and 5 bases lay outside the gene matches. Germline values: CDR1 MGHRA, CDR2 YSYEKL. This CDR3 is CASSDILAGSYNEQFF. The CDR3 DNA reads as TGCGCCAGCAGCGACATACTAGCGGGCTCCTACAATGAGCAGTTCTTC.

There are a few counts of this clone. This rearrangement joins TRBV6-5 to TRBJ1-1, with D possibly TRBD1 on 5 matching bases. CDR3 length: 14 amino acids. From germline, CDR1 is MNHEY and CDR2 SVGAGI. V shed 0 bases and J shed 5 bases, with 10 bases lying between them. The CDR3 sequence is CASSYSGGRTEAFF. In DNA form, the CDR3 reads TGTGCCAGCAGTTACTCCGGGGGGAGGACTGAAGCTTTCTTT.

This clone was seen a few times. The chain uses TRBV30 and TRBJ1-4, with 9 bases matching TRBD1. Per germline, CDR1 GTSNPN and CDR2 SVGIG (reference sequence). V lost 5 bases, J lost 8 bases, and 9 bases stayed unmatched. The CDR3 loop spans 14 amino acids. This CDR3 is CAWLRTGEGEKLFF. For the CDR3, the DNA is TGTGCCTGGTTAAGGACAGGGGAGGGGGAAAAACTGTTTTTT. The full variable domain, rest sourced from reference TRBV30 and TRBJ1-4, is SQTIHQWPATLVQPVGSPLSLECTVEGTSNPNLYWYRQAAGRGLQLLFYSVGIGQISSEVPQNLSASRPQDRQFILSSKKLLLSDSGFYLCAWLRTGEGEKLFFGSGTQLSVL.

This chain links TRBV5-1 with TRBJ2-7; maybe TRBD1 (5 bases). Deletions cut 3 bases from V and 3 bases from J, with 7 bases between. CDR3 length: 12 amino acids. The germline gives CDR1 SGHRS, CDR2 YFSETQ. CDR3 bases: TGCGCCAGCAGCTGGGGCAACTACGAGCAGTACTTC. Protein product: CASSWGNYEQYF.